The T cell receptor (beta chain) under discussion was sequenced for a study of CD8+ T cells in alopecia areata. Study results and limitations: Many expanded lesional clones persisted in scalp and blood during tofacitinib treatment.

cDNA reverse transcribed from extracted RNA served as the sequencing template. Method: immunoSEQ multiplex PCR; TCRdb's copy keeps in-frame clones and lacks some. The sample shows roughly 99,000 clones, about four fifths of them seen only once. Documented treatment: oral pan-JAK inhibitor, 5-10 mg twice daily. As for this clone: Its antigen is not identified.

This TCR came from a human donor with alopecia areata. The sequences come from CD8+ T cells sorted from blood, collected at week 24, from a patient treated with tofacitinib.

The CDR3 is CASSQDSGSTLYEQYF. The CDR3 DNA sequence: TGCGCCAGCAGCCAAGACAGCGGGAGCACCCTCTACGAGCAGTACTTC. This chain joins TRBV4-1 and TRBJ2-7, with 8 positions matching TRBD2. Trimming at V came to 0 bases and at J to 3 bases, leaving 7 bases not matched to a gene. Germline V gene data show CDR1 as MGHRA and CDR2 as YSYEKL. CDR3 length: 16 amino acids.